A selection of T cell receptor beta chains follows, all from one sample in a study of cytomegalovirus exposure and HLA in healthy donors. Using immunoSEQ multiplex PCR, the repertoire was profiled, and TCRdb retains in-frame clones only, with some absent. The repertoire has some 170,000 clones, around nine tenths of them found once; the top ten carry approximately 2.4%. Sequenced input: PBMCs. These receptor sequences come from a man aged 18 to 35 in good health and CMV-seropositive. Both conserved end residues are part of each CDR3. D genes are given only for firm matches. Size is stated for part of the rows, as once, few or many counts, or as a class when the clone is expanded.

cdr3_nt: TGTGCCAGCAGCTCCAGGGCCTCCTACGAGCAGTACTTC
cdr3_aa: CASSSRASYEQYF
d_call: .
clone_size: .
v_call: TRBV13
j_call: TRBJ2-7

cdr3_nt: TGTGCCAGCAGCTTAATGGGCAACCCTGAAGCTTTCTTT
cdr3_aa: CASSLMGNPEAFF
d_call: .
clone_size: .
v_call: TRBV7-9
j_call: TRBJ1-1

cdr3_nt: TGTGCCAGCAGCGTAGCTGCGGGTCAGCCCCAGCATTTT
cdr3_aa: CASSVAAGQPQHF
d_call: .
clone_size: .
v_call: TRBV9
j_call: TRBJ1-5

cdr3_nt: TGTGCCAGCAGCCCACCTGGGAGATCTGGGGCCAACGTCCTGACTTTC
cdr3_aa: CASSPPGRSGANVLTF
d_call: .
clone_size: .
v_call: TRBV7-3
j_call: TRBJ2-6

cdr3_nt: TGTGCCAGCAGCTGGGGACAGCAATCAAAGACGCAGTATTTT
cdr3_aa: CASSWGQQSKTQYF
d_call: TRBD1
clone_size: .
v_call: TRBV5-6
j_call: TRBJ2-3

cdr3_nt: TGTGCCAGCTCGCCCAGCTCCTACAATGAGCAGTTCTTC
cdr3_aa: CASSPSSYNEQFF
d_call: .
clone_size: .
v_call: TRBV18
j_call: TRBJ2-1

cdr3_nt: TGTGCCACCGACAGGGGCGAAGCCGGGGAGCTGTTTTTT
cdr3_aa: CATDRGEAGELFF
d_call: TRBD1
clone_size: .
v_call: TRBV10-3
j_call: TRBJ2-2

cdr3_nt: TGTGCCTGGAGTGGACTCGGCGGCAATCAGCCCCAGCATTTT
cdr3_aa: CAWSGLGGNQPQHF
d_call: .
clone_size: .
v_call: TRBV30
j_call: TRBJ1-5

cdr3_nt: TGTGCCAGCAGACGGGGGGTAGGGTATGGCTACACCTTC
cdr3_aa: CASRRGVGYGYTF
d_call: .
clone_size: .
v_call: TRBV27
j_call: TRBJ1-2

cdr3_nt: TGTGCCAGCAGTCACGTCAGGGCCGGGGAGCTGTTTTTT
cdr3_aa: CASSHVRAGELFF
d_call: .
clone_size: .
v_call: TRBV7-3
j_call: TRBJ2-2

cdr3_nt: TGTGCCACCAGCAGGGACGGGGTCGAGCAGTACTTC
cdr3_aa: CATSRDGVEQYF
d_call: .
clone_size: .
v_call: TRBV15
j_call: TRBJ2-7

cdr3_nt: TGTGCCAGCAGCCAAGGTGGGGCGGGAGGGCCCAGCAATGAGCAGTTCTTC
cdr3_aa: CASSQGGAGGPSNEQFF
d_call: TRBD2
clone_size: .
v_call: TRBV4-2
j_call: TRBJ2-1

cdr3_nt: TGTGCCAGCAGTAATAGCGGGAGGGCCTACAATGAGCAGTTCTTC
cdr3_aa: CASSNSGRAYNEQFF
d_call: TRBD2
clone_size: once
v_call: TRBV27
j_call: TRBJ2-1

cdr3_nt: TGTGCCAGCAGCTTAGAAGCAGCGGGGGGGATCACCGGGGAGCTGTTTTTT
cdr3_aa: CASSLEAAGGITGELFF
d_call: TRBD2
clone_size: .
v_call: TRBV7-8
j_call: TRBJ2-2

cdr3_nt: TGTGCCAGCAGCTTAGCGGAGACTAGCGTTCACAATGAGCAGTTCTTC
cdr3_aa: CASSLAETSVHNEQFF
d_call: TRBD2
clone_size: once
v_call: TRBV7-2
j_call: TRBJ2-1

cdr3_nt: TGTGCCAGCAGTTTCCTCCGGGGGAATGGCTACACCTTC
cdr3_aa: CASSFLRGNGYTF
d_call: .
clone_size: .
v_call: TRBV27
j_call: TRBJ1-2

cdr3_nt: TGTGCCAGCAGCGCCGGGACAGGGGCCATCGAGCAGTACTTC
cdr3_aa: CASSAGTGAIEQYF
d_call: TRBD1
clone_size: .
v_call: TRBV2
j_call: TRBJ2-7

cdr3_nt: TGTGCCAGCAGTGAAGAGGGTACTCTTTTGATACGGGCTTTCTTT
cdr3_aa: CASSEEGTLLIRAFF
d_call: .
clone_size: .
v_call: TRBV25-1
j_call: TRBJ1-1

cdr3_nt: TGTGCCACCAGCAGTGGTAGGGGACTAGAAATCCAGCAGTTCTTC
cdr3_aa: CATSSGRGLEIQQFF
d_call: TRBD2
clone_size: .
v_call: TRBV15
j_call: TRBJ2-1

cdr3_nt: TGCGCCAGCAGCCAAGGGACCGGGACTAGCGGAACCTACGAGCAGTACTTC
cdr3_aa: CASSQGTGTSGTYEQYF
d_call: TRBD2
clone_size: few
v_call: TRBV4-3
j_call: TRBJ2-7

cdr3_nt: TGTGCCACCTCGGAAAGGGGGAACACTGAAGCTTTCTTT
cdr3_aa: CATSERGNTEAFF
d_call: .
clone_size: .
v_call: TRBV7-3
j_call: TRBJ1-1

cdr3_nt: TGTGCCAGCAGTAATCATAGCCCTTTGCGGGAGACCCAGTACTTC
cdr3_aa: CASSNHSPLRETQYF
d_call: .
clone_size: once
v_call: TRBV6-5
j_call: TRBJ2-5

cdr3_nt: TGTGCCAGCAGCCAAGACCGGGGAAATGGCTACACCTTC
cdr3_aa: CASSQDRGNGYTF
d_call: .
clone_size: .
v_call: TRBV16
j_call: TRBJ1-2

cdr3_nt: TGCGCCAGCAGCTTACGGGGTTCCGGGGAGCTGTTTTTT
cdr3_aa: CASSLRGSGELFF
d_call: .
clone_size: once
v_call: TRBV5-1
j_call: TRBJ2-2

cdr3_nt: TGCGCCAGCAGCTTGGGGGACAGGGTCCACAATGAGCAGTTCTTC
cdr3_aa: CASSLGDRVHNEQFF
d_call: TRBD1
clone_size: .
v_call: TRBV5-1
j_call: TRBJ2-1

cdr3_nt: TGCGCCAGCAGCCCCGTCGGGGGAGAGACCCAGTACTTC
cdr3_aa: CASSPVGGETQYF
d_call: .
clone_size: once
v_call: TRBV5-1
j_call: TRBJ2-5

cdr3_nt: TGTGCCAGCAGCGTAAGTCGGGACAGGCATTTGGCTGAAGCTTTCTTT
cdr3_aa: CASSVSRDRHLAEAFF
d_call: TRBD1
clone_size: .
v_call: TRBV9
j_call: TRBJ1-1

cdr3_nt: TGTGCCAGCACTCGCGGGGGGATTAACACTGAAGCTTTCTTT
cdr3_aa: CASTRGGINTEAFF
d_call: .
clone_size: once
v_call: TRBV6-5
j_call: TRBJ1-1

cdr3_nt: TGCGCCAGCAGCTTACATACCGGGGAGCTGTTTTTT
cdr3_aa: CASSLHTGELFF
d_call: .
clone_size: .
v_call: TRBV5-1
j_call: TRBJ2-2